The entry below gives a single TCR beta chain sequence along with its context. Source study methods: Reference gene primer amplification in the assay estimated nucleated cell counts. Assay used: immunoSEQ multiplex PCR; TCRdb lists only in-frame clones, some missing. For V, J and clone size, that table is used; D and trimming come from the DNA. The sample has some 60,000 clones, approximately 84% seen once. These data belong to a study of blood T cell repertoires in COVID-19. About the study: Whether acute or convalescent, the COVID-19 samples came from the United States, Italy and Spain. T cells, B-cell-depleted T cells, or PBMCs provided the cDNA or gDNA that served as material.

Patients at the Seattle site were enrolled during active infection and followed longitudinally. The sample taken for sequencing was peripheral blood. This sequence originates from a man aged 80 or over with COVID-19, enrolled during active disease.

The CDR3 spells CASSAPGQGNYEQYF. Here the CDR3 DNA reads TGTGCCAGCAGTGCTCCGGGACAGGGGAACTACGAGCAGTACTTC. This sequence joins TRBV27 and TRBJ2-7, with TRBD1 matching 10 bases. Unmatched junction bases numbered 7, after V lost 5 bases and J lost 3 bases. The germline V gene has CDR1 MNHEY and CDR2 SMNVEV (reference sequence). CDR3 length equals 15 residues.